The 17 T cell receptor beta chains in this list originate from one sample, sequenced in a study of T cell repertoires in cytomegalovirus infection. MiXCR was run by TCRdb on the reads, yielding one entry per CDR3 protein. The sample has approximately 730,000 distinct CDR3 sequences; 25% to 30% are singletons. Their recognized antigens are unknown. The input for sequencing was cultured CD8+ T cells from PBMCs, taken from culture after CMV antigen stimulation. Receptor source: a human donor in good health (CMV status not recorded). Some clones in this sample may be carry-over from other donors' samples.

This clonotype was counted many times. The chain couples TRBV7-6 to TRBJ2-1; D may be TRBD1 or TRBD2 (6 bases each). This CDR3 contains 16 residues. Germline CDR1 reads SGHVS; CDR2 reads FNYEAQ. V dropped 1 base and J dropped 2 bases, with 12 bases sitting between them. CDR3 DNA: TGTGCCAGCAGCTTAGGGGGGCGGGGACCCTACAATGAGCAGTTCTTC. It is translated as CASSLGGRGPYNEQFF.

This clonotype was detected a few times. The chain combines TRBV7-2 with TRBJ1-3; possible D gene TRBD1, 5 bases. Germline V gives CDR1 SGHTA, CDR2 FQGNSA. The CDR3 sequence is 16 residues long. V was clipped by 3 bases and J by 0 bases, with 12 bases between them. The CDR3 DNA reads as TGTGCCAGCAGCTTGCAGGGCGACCTCTCTGGAAACACCATATATTTT. It codes for CASSLQGDLSGNTIYF.

Points on this clonotype: Germline and junction disagree at one end, which may indicate a read error. V and J are TRBV6-2 or TRBV6-3 and TRBJ2-7; no definite D call. This CDR3 is built from 12 residues. The germline V gene has CDR1 MNHEY and CDR2 SVGEGT. CDR3 in amino acids: CANSLRPPEQYF. Written as DNA, the CDR3 is TGTGCCAACAGTCTCCGGCCTCCCGAGCAGTACTTC.

V usage is TRBV6-2 or TRBV6-3 and J usage is TRBJ2-5, with 12 bases matching TRBD2. Germline V CDR1 and CDR2: MNHEY, SVGEGT. CDR3 length: 19 amino acids. After removal of 0 bases from V and 0 bases from J, the junction contained 8 bases not matched to a gene. CDR3 DNA sequence: TGTGCCAGCAGTTACTCGATCCCCCGACTAGCGGGGGACCAAGAGACCCAGTACTTC. Translation gives CASSYSIPRLAGDQETQYF.

J is TRBJ2-7 and V is TRBV7-9; D is unclear. The CDR3 is 13 residues long. Per germline, CDR1 SEHNR and CDR2 FQNEAQ (reference sequence). Trimming pared 2 bases from V and 8 bases from J, leaving 13 bases between. For the CDR3, the DNA is TGTGCCAGCAGCTTATCTAGAGAAGGACAGCAGTACTTC. Its protein is CASSLSREGQQYF.

The V gene is TRBV12-3 or TRBV12-4, the J gene TRBJ1-5, with D possibly matching TRBD1 (5 bases). The CDR3 totals 16 residues. The V end was cut by 4 bases, the J end by 3 bases, with 16 bases between. In DNA form, the CDR3 reads TGTGCCAGCAGTTCCCGACGGGACGCCCTCAATCAGCCCCAGCATTTT. Residues: CASSSRRDALNQPQHF.

V is TRBV2 and J is TRBJ2-3; possibly TRBD2 for D (5 bases). Germline V gives CDR1 SNHLY, CDR2 FYNNEI. The V and J ends lost 1 base and 6 bases respectively, with 11 bases between them. The CDR3 length is 14 residues. The CDR3: CASSEVGSGDTQYF. Written as DNA, the CDR3 is TGTGCCAGCAGTGAAGTGGGGAGTGGGGATACGCAGTATTTT.

In its sample, this clonotype was seen a few times. The CDR3 DNA reads as TGTGCCAGCAGCCGACAGGAGCGCAACACCATATATTTT. Translation: CASSRQERNTIYF. V gene TRBV7-6 combines with J gene TRBJ1-3, with D tentatively TRBD1 (6 bases). CDR3 size: 13 residues. CDR1 SGHVS and CDR2 FNYEAQ come from the germline V gene. With 5 bases removed from V and 7 bases from J, the gap between germline ends came to 12 bases.

The V and J genes are TRBV9 and TRBJ2-1; D perhaps matches TRBD1 (5 bases). V gave up 4 bases and J gave up 9 bases, with 5 bases separating them. The CDR3 is 10 amino acids. Germline assignment: CDR1 SGDLS and CDR2 YYNGEE. The CDR3 nucleotides are TGTGCCAGCAGCCAGGGTGAGCAGTTCTTC. It encodes CASSQGEQFF.

This clonotype was found many times. The gene calls are TRBV7-2 and TRBJ2-7; D is perhaps TRBD1 (6 bases). From germline, CDR1 is SGHTA and CDR2 FQGNSA. The CDR3 runs to 17 residues. The V end was cut by 2 bases, the J end by 0 bases, with 17 bases between. The CDR3 sequence is CASSLKSLTGISYEQYF. The CDR3 nucleotides read TGTGCCAGCAGCTTAAAATCTCTTACAGGGATCTCCTACGAGCAGTACTTC.

The chain recombines TRBV5-4 with TRBJ2-3, with TRBD1 as a possible D gene (5 bases). The CDR3 runs to 15 residues. CDR1 is SGHNT, CDR2 YYREEE, per germline (reference sequence). The V gene lost 3 bases and the J gene lost 1 base, with 12 bases spanning the gap. CDR3 sequence: CASSSPGSGTDTQYF. The CDR3 nucleotides are TGTGCCAGCAGCTCCCCAGGGTCGGGCACAGATACGCAGTATTTT.

The chain links TRBV29-1 to TRBJ1-1; D unclear. Trimming removed 4 bases at V and 5 bases at J, with 20 bases between. From germline, CDR1 is SQVTM and CDR2 ANQGSEA. The CDR3 loop spans 15 amino acids. The CDR3 sequence: CSVVGLREGGTEAFF. The CDR3 DNA reads as TGCAGCGTTGTAGGTTTGAGGGAGGGAGGTACTGAAGCTTTCTTT.

This chain joins TRBV18 and TRBJ1-1, with 8 bases matching TRBD1. The germline gives CDR1 KGHSH, CDR2 LQKENI. V lost 0 bases to trimming and J lost 0 bases; unmatched junction nucleotides: 3. This CDR3 is built from 16 residues. The CDR3 coding sequence is TGTGCCAGCTCACCACCCACAGGGGGGATGAACACTGAAGCTTTCTTT. It translates to CASSPPTGGMNTEAFF.

The V and J genes are TRBV7-3 and TRBJ1-5, with D possibly being TRBD1 (5 bases). This CDR3 has 17 residues. Germline V CDR1 and CDR2: SGHTA, FQGTGA. Trimming cost V 1 base and J 4 bases, with 17 bases left between them. The CDR3, as DNA: TGTGCCAGCAGCTTAAGGGTGGGGGTGGGGCGGAATCAGCCCCAGCATTTT. Translated, it gives CASSLRVGVGRNQPQHF.

This clonotype was counted ten times or more. The V and J genes are TRBV12-3 or TRBV12-4 and TRBJ1-1; no clear D gene. This CDR3 is built from 13 residues. V was pared by 5 bases and J by 11 bases, with 18 bases between. The CDR3 DNA sequence: TGTGCCAGCAGTCCCCTCTATTCGGCGGGGGCTTTCTTT. Protein: CASSPLYSAGAFF.

This clonotype was observed many times. The chain joins TRBV6-5 to TRBJ1-1; D unclear. V lost 5 bases and J lost 5, with 9 bases in between. Per the germline V gene, CDR1 is MNHEY and CDR2 is SVGAGI. This CDR3 contains 12 residues. The CDR3 DNA reads as TGTGCCAGCAGTCATGGAGGGACTGAAGCTTTCTTT. This codes for CASSHGGTEAFF.

This sequence joins TRBV10-3 and TRBJ2-1, with D tentatively TRBD2 (6 bases). CDR3 length: 14 amino acids. Trimming stripped 2 bases from V and 8 bases from J, with 13 bases between. Per the germline V gene, CDR1 is ENHRY and CDR2 is SYGVKD. The CDR3 protein is CAISENAGLDEQFF. CDR3 bases: TGTGCCATCAGTGAGAATGCGGGGTTGGATGAGCAGTTCTTC.